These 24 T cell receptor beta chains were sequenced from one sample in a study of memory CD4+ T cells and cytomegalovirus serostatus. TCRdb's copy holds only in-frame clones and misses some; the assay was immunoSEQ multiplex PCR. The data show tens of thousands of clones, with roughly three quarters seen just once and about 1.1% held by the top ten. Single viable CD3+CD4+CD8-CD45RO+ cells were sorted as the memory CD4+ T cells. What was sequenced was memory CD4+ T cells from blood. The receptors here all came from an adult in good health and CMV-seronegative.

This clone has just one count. For the CDR3, the DNA is TGTGCCAGCAGTGAAGCGCTGAGGTCTGGTGGCTACACCTTC. Its protein product is CASSEALRSGGYTF. This chain links TRBV6-1 with TRBJ1-2; D remains ambiguous. The germline V and J ends were trimmed by 0 bases and 7 bases, with 12 bases remaining between them. The CDR3 sequence is 14 residues long. Germline-derived CDR1 and CDR2 are MNHNS and SASEGT.

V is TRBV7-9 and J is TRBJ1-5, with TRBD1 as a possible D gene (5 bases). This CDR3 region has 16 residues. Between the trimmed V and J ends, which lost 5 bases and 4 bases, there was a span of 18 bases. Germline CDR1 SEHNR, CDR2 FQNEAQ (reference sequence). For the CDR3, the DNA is TGTGCCAGCAGCAAGGGGTGGGGCACATTAAATCAGCCCCAGCATTTT. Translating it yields CASSKGWGTLNQPQHF.

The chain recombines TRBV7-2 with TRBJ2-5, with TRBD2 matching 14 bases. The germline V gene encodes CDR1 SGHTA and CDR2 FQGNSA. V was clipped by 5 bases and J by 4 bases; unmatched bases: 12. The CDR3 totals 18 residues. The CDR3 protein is CASSKLGTSGRGRETQYF. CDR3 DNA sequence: TGTGCCAGCAGCAAATTAGGGACTAGCGGGAGAGGGAGAGAGACCCAGTACTTC.

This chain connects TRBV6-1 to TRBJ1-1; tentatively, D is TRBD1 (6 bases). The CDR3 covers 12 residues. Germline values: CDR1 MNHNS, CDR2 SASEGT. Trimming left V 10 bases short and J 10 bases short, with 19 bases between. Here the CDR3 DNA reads TGTGCCAACCACCCCTACAGGGCGGCAGCTTTCTTT. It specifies CANHPYRAAAFF.

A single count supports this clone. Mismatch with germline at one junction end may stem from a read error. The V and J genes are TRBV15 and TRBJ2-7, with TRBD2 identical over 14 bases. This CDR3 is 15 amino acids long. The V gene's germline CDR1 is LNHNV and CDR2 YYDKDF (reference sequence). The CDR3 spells CATGRGLAGVGEQYF. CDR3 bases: TGTGCCACCGGCAGGGGACTAGCGGGAGTAGGCGAGCAGTACTTC.

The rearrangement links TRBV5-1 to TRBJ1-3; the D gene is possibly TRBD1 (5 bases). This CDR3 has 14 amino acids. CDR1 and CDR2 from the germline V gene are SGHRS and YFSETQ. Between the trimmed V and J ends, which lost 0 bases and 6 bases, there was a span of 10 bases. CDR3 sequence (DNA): TGCGCCAGCAGCTTGGGGGGACCCGAAAACACCATATATTTT. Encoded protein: CASSLGGPENTIYF.

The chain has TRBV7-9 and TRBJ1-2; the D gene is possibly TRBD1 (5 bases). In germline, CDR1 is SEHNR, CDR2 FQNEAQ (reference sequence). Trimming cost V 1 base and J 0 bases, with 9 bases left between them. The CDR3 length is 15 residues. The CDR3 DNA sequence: TGTGCCAGCAGCTTAGAGGGAGGGGCTAACTATGGCTACACCTTC. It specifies CASSLEGGANYGYTF.

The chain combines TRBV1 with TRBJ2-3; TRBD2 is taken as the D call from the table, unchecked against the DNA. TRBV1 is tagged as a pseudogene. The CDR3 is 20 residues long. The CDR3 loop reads CTSSQDSGTSGQDSTDTQYF. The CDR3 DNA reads TGCACCAGCAGCCAAGATTCCGGGACTAGCGGGCAAGACAGCACAGATACGCAGTATTTT.

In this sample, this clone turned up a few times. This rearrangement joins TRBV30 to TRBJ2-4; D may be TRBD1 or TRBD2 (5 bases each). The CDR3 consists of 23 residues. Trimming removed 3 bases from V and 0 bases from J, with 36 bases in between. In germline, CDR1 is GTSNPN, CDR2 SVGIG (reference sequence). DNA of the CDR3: TGTGCCTGGAGAGGAAAGGGGCAGCGGCTCCCGTTGTCCACTTTCCTAGCCAAAAACATTCAGTACTTC. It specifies CAWRGKGQRLPLSTFLAKNIQYF. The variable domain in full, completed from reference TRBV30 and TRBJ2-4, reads SQTIHQWPATLVQPVGSPLSLECTVEGTSNPNLYWYRQAAGRGLQLLFYSVGIGQISSEVPQNLSASRPQDRQFILSSKKLLLSDSGFYLCAWRGKGQRLPLSTFLAKNIQYFGAGTRLSVL.

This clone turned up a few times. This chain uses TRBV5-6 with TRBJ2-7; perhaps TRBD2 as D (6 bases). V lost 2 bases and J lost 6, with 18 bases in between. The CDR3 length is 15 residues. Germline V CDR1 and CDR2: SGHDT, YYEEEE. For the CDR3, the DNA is TGTGCCAGCAGCTTTTCCCCGACAGCGGAGGGCGAGCAGTACTTC. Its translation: CASSFSPTAEGEQYF.

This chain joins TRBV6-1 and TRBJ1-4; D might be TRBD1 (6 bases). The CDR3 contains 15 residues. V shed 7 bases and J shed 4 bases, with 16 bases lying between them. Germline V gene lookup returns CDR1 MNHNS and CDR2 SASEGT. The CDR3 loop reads CASTKGGGLNEKLFF. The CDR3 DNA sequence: TGTGCCAGCACCAAAGGGGGAGGACTTAATGAAAAACTGTTTTTT.

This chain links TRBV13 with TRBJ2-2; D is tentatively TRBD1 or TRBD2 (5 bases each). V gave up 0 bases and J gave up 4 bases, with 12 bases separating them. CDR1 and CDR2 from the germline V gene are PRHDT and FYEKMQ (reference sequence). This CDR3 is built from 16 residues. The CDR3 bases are TGTGCCAGCAGCTTAGGCCTCGGGGCGACCACCGGGGAGCTGTTTTTT. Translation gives CASSLGLGATTGELFF. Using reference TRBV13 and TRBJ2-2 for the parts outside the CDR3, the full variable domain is AAGVIQSPRHLIKEKRETATLKCYPIPRHDTVYWYQQGPGQDPQFLISFYEKMQSDKGSIPDRFSAQQFSDYHSELNMSSLELGDSALYFCASSLGLGATTGELFFGEGSRLTVL.

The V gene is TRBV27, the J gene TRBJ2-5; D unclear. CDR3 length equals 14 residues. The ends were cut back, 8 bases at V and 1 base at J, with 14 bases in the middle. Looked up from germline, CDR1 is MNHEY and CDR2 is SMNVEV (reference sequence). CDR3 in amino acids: CASALDWSQETQYF. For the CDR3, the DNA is TGTGCCAGCGCACTTGACTGGTCCCAAGAGACCCAGTACTTC.

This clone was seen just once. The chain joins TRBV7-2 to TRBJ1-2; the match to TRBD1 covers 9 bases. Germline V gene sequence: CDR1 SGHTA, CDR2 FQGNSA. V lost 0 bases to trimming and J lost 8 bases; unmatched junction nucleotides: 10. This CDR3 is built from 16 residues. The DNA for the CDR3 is TGTGCCAGCAGCTTAGCTCTAGGGACAGGGAGGCTGGGCTACACCTTC. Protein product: CASSLALGTGRLGYTF.

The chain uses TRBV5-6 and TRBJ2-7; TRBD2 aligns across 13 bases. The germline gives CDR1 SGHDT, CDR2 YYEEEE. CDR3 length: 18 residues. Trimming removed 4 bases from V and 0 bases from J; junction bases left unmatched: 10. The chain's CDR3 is CASSPEGLAGTYSYEQYF. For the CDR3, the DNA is TGTGCCAGCAGCCCGGAGGGACTAGCGGGGACCTACTCCTACGAGCAGTACTTC. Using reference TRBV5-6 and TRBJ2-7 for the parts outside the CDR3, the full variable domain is DAGVTQSPTHLIKTRGQQVTLRCSPKSGHDTVSWYQQALGQGPQFIFQYYEEEERQRGNFPDRFSGHQFPNYSSELNVNALLLGDSALYLCASSPEGLAGTYSYEQYFGPGTRLTVT.

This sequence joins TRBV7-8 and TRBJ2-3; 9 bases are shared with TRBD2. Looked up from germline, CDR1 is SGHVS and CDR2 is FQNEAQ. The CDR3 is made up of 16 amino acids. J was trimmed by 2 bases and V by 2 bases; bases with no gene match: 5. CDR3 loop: CASSLRASGNTDTQYF. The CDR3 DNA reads TGTGCCAGCAGCTTAAGGGCTAGCGGGAACACAGATACGCAGTATTTT.

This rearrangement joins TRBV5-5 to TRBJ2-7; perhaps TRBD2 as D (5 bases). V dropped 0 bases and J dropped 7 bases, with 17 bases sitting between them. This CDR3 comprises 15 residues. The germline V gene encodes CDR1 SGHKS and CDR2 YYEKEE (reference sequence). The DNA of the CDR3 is TGTGCCAGCAGCTTGGCGGGGAGTCCCTTTGGGGAGCAGTACTTC. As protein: CASSLAGSPFGEQYF.

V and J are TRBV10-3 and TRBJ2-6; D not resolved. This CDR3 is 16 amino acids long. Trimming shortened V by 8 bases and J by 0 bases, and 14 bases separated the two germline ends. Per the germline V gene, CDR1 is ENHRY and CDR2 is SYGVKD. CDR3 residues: CAIAPYSSSGANVLTF. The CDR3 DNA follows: TGTGCCATCGCCCCCTACTCAAGCTCTGGGGCCAACGTCCTGACTTTC.

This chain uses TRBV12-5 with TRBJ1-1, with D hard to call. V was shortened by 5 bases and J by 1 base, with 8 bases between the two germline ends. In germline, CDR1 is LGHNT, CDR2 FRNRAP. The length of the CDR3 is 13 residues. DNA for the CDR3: TGTGCTAGTGGTCCCCGGGAGAACACTGAAGCTTTCTTT. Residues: CASGPRENTEAFF.

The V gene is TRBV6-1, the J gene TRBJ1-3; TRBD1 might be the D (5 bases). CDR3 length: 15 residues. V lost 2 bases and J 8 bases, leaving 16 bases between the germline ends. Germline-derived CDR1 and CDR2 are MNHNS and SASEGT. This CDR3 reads CASSERDRVEYTIYF. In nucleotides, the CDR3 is TGTGCCAGCAGTGAAAGGGACCGGGTAGAATACACCATATATTTT.

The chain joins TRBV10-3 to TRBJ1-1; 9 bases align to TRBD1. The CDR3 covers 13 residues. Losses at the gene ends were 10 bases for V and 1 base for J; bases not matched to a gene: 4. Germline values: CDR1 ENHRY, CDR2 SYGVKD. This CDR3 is CATYRGQNTEAFF. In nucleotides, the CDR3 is TGTGCCACCTACAGGGGGCAGAACACTGAAGCTTTCTTT.

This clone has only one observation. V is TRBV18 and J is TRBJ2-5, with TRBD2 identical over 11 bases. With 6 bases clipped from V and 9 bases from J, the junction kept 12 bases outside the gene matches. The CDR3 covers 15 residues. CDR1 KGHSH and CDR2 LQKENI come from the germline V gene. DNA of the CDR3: TGTGCCAGCTCTCTGGGACTAGCGGCGTCCGGGGCCCAGTACTTC. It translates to CASSLGLAASGAQYF. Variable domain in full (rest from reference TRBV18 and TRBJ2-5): NAGVMQNPRHLVRRRGQEARLRCSPMKGHSHVYWYRQLPEEGLKFMVYLQKENIIDESGMPKERFSAEFPKEGPSILRIQQVVRGDSAAYFCASSLGLAASGAQYFGPGTRLLVL.

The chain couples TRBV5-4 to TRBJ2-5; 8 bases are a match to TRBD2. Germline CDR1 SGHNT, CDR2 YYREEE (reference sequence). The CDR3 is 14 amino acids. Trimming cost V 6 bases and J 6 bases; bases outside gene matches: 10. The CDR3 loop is CASTSAGVGKTQYF. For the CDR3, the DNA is TGTGCCAGCACCTCAGCGGGAGTCGGGAAGACCCAGTACTTC.

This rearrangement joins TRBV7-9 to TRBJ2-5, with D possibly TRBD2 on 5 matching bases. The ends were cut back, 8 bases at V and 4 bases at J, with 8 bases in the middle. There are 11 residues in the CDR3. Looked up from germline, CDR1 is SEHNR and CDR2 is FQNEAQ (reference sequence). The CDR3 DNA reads TGTGCCAGCGCCCGGGGAGAGACCCAGTACTTC. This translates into CASARGETQYF. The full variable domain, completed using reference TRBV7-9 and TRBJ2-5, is DTGVSQNPRHKITKRGQNVTFRCDPISEHNRLYWYRQTLGQGPEFLTYFQNEAQLEKSRLLSDRFSAERPKGSFSTLEIQRTEQGDSAMYLCASARGETQYFGPGTRLLVL.